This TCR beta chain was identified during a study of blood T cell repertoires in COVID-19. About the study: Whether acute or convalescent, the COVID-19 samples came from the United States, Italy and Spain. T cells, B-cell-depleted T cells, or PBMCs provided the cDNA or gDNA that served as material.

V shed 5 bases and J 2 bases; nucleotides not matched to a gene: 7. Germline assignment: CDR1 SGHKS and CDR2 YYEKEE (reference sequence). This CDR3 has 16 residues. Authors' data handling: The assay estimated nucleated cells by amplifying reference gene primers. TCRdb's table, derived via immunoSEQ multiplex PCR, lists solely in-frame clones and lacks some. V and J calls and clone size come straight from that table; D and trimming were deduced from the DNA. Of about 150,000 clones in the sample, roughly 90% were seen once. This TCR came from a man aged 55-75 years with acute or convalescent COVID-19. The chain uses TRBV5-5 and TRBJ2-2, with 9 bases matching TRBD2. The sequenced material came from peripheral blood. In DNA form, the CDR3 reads TGTGCCAGCAGGCTGCTAGCGGGGATAAACACCGGGGAGCTGTTTTTT. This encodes CASRLLAGINTGELFF.